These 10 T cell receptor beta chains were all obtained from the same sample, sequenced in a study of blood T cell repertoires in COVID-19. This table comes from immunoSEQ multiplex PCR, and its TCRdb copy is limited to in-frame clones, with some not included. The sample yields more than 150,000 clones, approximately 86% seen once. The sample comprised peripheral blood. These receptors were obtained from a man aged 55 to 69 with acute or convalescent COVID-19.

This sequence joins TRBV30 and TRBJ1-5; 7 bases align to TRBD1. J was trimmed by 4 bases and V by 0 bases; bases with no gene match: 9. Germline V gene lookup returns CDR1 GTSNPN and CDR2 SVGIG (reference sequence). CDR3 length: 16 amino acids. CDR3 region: CAWSVGDSGRNQPQHF. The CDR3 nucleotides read TGTGCCTGGAGTGTTGGGGACAGTGGTCGGAATCAGCCCCAGCATTTT.

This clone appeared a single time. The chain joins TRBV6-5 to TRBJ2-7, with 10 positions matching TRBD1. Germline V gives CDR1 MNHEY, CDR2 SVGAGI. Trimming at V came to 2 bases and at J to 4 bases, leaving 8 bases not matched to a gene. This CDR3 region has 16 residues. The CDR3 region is CASSYGGQGPKYEQYF. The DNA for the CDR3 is TGTGCCAGCAGTTACGGGGGACAGGGGCCAAAGTACGAGCAGTACTTC.

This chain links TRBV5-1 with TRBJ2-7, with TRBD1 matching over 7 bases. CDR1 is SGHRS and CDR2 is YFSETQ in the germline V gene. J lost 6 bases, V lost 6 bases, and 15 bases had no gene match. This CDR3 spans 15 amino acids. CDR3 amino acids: CASNAPEQGMGEQYF. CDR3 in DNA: TGCGCCAGCAACGCCCCGGAACAGGGGATGGGCGAGCAGTACTTC.

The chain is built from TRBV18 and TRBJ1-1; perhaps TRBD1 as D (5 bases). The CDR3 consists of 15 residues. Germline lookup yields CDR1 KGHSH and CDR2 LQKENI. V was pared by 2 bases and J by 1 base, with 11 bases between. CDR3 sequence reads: CASSPGTGANTEAFF. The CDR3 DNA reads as TGTGCCAGCTCACCAGGAACAGGCGCGAACACTGAAGCTTTCTTT.

This CDR3 is CASSQDQGVTSVFSYNSPLHF. The CDR3 coding sequence is TGTGCCAGCAGCCAAGATCAGGGGGTAACATCAGTCTTCTCCTATAATTCACCCCTCCACTTT. The chain uses TRBV14 and TRBJ1-6; 7 bases map to TRBD1. Germline V gene sequence: CDR1 SGHDN, CDR2 FVKESK. CDR3 size: 21 residues. V trimming: 0 bases; J trimming: 0 bases; junction bases outside the gene matches: 14.

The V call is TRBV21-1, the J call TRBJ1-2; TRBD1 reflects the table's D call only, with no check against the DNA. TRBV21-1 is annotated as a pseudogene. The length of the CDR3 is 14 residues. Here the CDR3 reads CASSKRQGFNGYTF. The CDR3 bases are TGTGCCAGCAGCAAACGACAGGGGTTTAATGGCTACACCTTC.

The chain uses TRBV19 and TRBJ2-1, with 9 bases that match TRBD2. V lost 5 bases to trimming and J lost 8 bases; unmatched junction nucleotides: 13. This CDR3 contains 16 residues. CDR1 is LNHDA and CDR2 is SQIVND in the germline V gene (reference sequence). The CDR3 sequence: CASSAIGGRALDEQFF. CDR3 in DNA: TGTGCCAGTAGTGCGATTGGCGGGAGGGCCTTGGATGAGCAGTTCTTC.

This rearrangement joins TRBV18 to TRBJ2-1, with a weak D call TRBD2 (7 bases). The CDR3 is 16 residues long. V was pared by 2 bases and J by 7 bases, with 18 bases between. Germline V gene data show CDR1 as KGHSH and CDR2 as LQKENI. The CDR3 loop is CASSPNGRGGSNEQFF. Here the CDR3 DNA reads TGTGCCAGCTCACCAAACGGCAGGGGAGGGAGTAATGAGCAGTTCTTC.

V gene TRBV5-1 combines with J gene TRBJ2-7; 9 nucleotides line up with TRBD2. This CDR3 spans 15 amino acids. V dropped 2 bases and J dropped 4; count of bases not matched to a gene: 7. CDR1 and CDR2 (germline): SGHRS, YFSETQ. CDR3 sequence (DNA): TGCGCCAGCAGCTTAGGCGGGAGGGCTATTTACGAGCAGTACTTC. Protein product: CASSLGGRAIYEQYF.

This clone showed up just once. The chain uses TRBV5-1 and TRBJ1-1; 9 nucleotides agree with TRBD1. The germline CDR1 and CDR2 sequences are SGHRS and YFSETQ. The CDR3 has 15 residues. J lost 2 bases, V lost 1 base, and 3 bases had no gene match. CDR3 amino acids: CASSLLGQGNTEAFF. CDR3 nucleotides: TGCGCCAGCAGCTTGCTGGGACAGGGTAACACTGAAGCTTTCTTT.